The entry below gives a single T cell receptor beta chain sequence along with its context. Isolated RNA was reverse transcribed into cDNA used as the sequencing template. Generated by immunoSEQ multiplex PCR, the TCRdb table keeps only in-frame clones and is missing some. The data hold about 130,000 clones, with 45% to 65% observed a single time. The CDR3 extends over 15 amino acids. Deletions cut 3 bases from V and 7 bases from J, with 16 bases between. The germline gives CDR1 LNHDA, CDR2 SQIVND (reference sequence). This sample is part of a study of CD8+ T cells in alopecia areata. The TCR was taken from a human donor with alopecia areata. The chain links TRBV19 to TRBJ2-1; D unresolved. Sequencing was performed on CD4+ T cells sorted from blood, taken at week 0. The CDR3 protein is CASSMVSTYGNEQFF. Written as DNA, the CDR3 is TGTGCCAGTAGTATGGTTAGTACTTACGGGAATGAGCAGTTCTTC.